Listed below are T cell receptor beta chains from one sample, sequenced in a study of CD8 T cells in ankylosing spondylitis. TCRdb re-analysed the 5' RACE reads in MiXCR, keeping a single row per CDR3 protein. The table has under 400,000 distinct CDR3 sequences, 11% seen once. The sample consisted of blood, either unsorted or a sorted T cell fraction (not recorded which). These receptors all stem from a female donor with ankylosing spondylitis or in good health (not recorded which). Both conserved end residues are part of each CDR3. Fields, in order: V gene, J gene, D gene, clone size, CDR3 protein, CDR3 DNA. The D gene is left open where the match is weak. A clone size is listed for some rows: how often the clone was seen (once, few, many), or a class if it is expanded.

>TRBV20-1|TRBJ2-1|.|many
CSAQDRRAINEQFF
TGCAGTGCTCAGGACAGGAGGGCCATCAATGAGCAGTTCTTC
>TRBV20-1|TRBJ2-6|.|many
CSATRQTSNSGANVLTF
TGCAGTGCCACCAGGCAGACCTCAAACTCTGGGGCCAACGTCCTGACTTTC
>TRBV7-9|TRBJ2-5|.|many
CASSLGPGGAGETQYF
TGTGCCAGCAGCTTAGGCCCCGGTGGGGCTGGGGAGACCCAGTACTTC
>TRBV12-3/TRBV12-4|TRBJ1-5|.|many
CASSRDSNGQPQHF
TGTGCCAGCAGTCGGGATTCAAATGGGCAGCCCCAGCATTTT
>TRBV27|TRBJ1-5|.|many
CASSAGSENQPQHF
TGTGCCAGCTCGGCAGGTTCCGAGAATCAGCCCCAGCATTTT
>TRBV5-1|TRBJ2-2|TRBD2|many
CASSLGLAGGPPHGELFF
TGCGCCAGCAGCTTGGGACTAGCGGGAGGGCCCCCCCACGGGGAGCTGTTTTTT
>TRBV29-1|TRBJ2-2|.|many
CSVEAKGRSGELFF
TGCAGCGTTGAAGCCAAGGGTCGGTCCGGGGAGCTGTTTTTT
>TRBV20-1|TRBJ2-3|TRBD1|many
CSATGQVSTDTQYF
TGCAGTGCTACCGGACAGGTTAGCACAGATACGCAGTATTTT
>TRBV7-2|TRBJ2-1|.|.
CASSLEVGGQFF
TGTGCCAGCAGCTTAGAGGTGGGGGGGCAGTTCTTC
>TRBV29-1|TRBJ2-2|.|few
CSVQRTGELFF
TGCAGCGTCCAGCGGACCGGGGAGCTGTTTTTT
>TRBV5-1|TRBJ2-1|TRBD1|many
CASSQTTGFNEQFF
TGCGCCAGCAGCCAGACGACAGGGTTCAATGAGCAGTTCTTC
>TRBV20-1|TRBJ2-2|.|many
CSAREGGGELFF
TGCAGTGCTAGAGAGGGCGGGGGGGAGCTGTTTTTT
>TRBV10-3|TRBJ1-1|.|.
CAISESWGAEAFF
TGTGCCATCAGTGAGTCGTGGGGGGCTGAAGCTTTCTTT
>TRBV15|TRBJ2-1|.|many
CATSILLPSYNEQFF
TGTGCCACCAGCATACTTTTACCCTCCTACAATGAGCAGTTCTTC
>TRBV18|TRBJ2-1|.|many
CASSRVGGNEQFF
TGTGCCAGCTCACGGGTAGGGGGCAATGAGCAGTTCTTC